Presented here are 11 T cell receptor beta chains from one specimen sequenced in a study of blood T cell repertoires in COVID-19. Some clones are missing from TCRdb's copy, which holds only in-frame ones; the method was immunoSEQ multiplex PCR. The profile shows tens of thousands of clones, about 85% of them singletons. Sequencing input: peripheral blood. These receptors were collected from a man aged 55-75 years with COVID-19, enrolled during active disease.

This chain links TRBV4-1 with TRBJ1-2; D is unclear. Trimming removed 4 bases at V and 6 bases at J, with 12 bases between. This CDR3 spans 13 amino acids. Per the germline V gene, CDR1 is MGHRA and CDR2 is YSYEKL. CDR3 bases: TGCGCCAGCAGCCCCCCCCTAGTCGATGGCTACACCTTC. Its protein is CASSPPLVDGYTF.

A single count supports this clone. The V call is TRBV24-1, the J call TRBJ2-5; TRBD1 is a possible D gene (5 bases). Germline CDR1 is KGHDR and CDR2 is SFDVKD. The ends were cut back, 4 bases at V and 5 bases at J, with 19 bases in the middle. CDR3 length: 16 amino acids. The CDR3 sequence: CATSEGGHWTSETQYF. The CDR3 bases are TGTGCCACCAGTGAGGGCGGACATTGGACATCGGAGACCCAGTACTTC.

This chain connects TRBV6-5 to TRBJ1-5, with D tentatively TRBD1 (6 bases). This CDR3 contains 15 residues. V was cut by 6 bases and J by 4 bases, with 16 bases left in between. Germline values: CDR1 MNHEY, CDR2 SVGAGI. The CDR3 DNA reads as TGTGCCAGCAGCCACGGGACACTTCAAAATCAGCCCCAGCATTTT. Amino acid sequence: CASSHGTLQNQPQHF.

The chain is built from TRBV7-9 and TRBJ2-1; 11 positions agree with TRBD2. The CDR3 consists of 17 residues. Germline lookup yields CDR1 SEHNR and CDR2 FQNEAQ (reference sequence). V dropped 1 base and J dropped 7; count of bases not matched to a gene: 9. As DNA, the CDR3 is TGTGCCAGCAGCTTAGGATTACTAGCGGGAGTTGGGAATGAGCAGTTCTTC. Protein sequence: CASSLGLLAGVGNEQFF.

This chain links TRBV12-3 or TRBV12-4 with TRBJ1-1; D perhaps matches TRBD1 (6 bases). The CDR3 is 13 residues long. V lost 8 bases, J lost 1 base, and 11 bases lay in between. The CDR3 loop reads CASGVRGNTEAFF. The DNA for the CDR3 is TGTGCCAGCGGGGTCAGGGGGAACACTGAAGCTTTCTTT.

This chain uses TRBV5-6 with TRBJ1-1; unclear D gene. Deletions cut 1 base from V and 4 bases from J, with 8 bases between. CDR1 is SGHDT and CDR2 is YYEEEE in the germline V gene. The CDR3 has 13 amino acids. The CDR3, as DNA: TGTGCCAGCAGCTTGAAAGGGAGCACTGAAGCTTTCTTT. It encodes CASSLKGSTEAFF. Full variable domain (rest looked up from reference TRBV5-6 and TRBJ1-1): DAGVTQSPTHLIKTRGQQVTLRCSPKSGHDTVSWYQQALGQGPQFIFQYYEEEERQRGNFPDRFSGHQFPNYSSELNVNALLLGDSALYLCASSLKGSTEAFFGQGTRLTVV.

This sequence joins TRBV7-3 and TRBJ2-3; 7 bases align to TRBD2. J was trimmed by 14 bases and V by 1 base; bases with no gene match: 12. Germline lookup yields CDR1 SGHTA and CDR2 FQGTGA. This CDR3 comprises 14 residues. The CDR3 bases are TGTGCCAGCAGCTTAAATGGGGACGGGACTATGTTGTATTTT. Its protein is CASSLNGDGTMLYF.

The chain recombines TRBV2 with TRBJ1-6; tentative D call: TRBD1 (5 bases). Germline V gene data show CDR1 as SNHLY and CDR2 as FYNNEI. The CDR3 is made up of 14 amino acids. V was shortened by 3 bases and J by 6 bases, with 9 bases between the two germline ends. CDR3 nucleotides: TGTGCCAGCAGTGACCAGGGCGTTAATTCACCCCTCCACTTT. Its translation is CASSDQGVNSPLHF. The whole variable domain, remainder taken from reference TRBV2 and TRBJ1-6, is EPEVTQTPSHQVTQMGQEVILRCVPISNHLYFYWYRQILGQKVEFLVSFYNNEISEKSEIFDDQFSVERPDGSNFTLKIRSTKLEDSAMYFCASSDQGVNSPLHFGNGTRLTVT.

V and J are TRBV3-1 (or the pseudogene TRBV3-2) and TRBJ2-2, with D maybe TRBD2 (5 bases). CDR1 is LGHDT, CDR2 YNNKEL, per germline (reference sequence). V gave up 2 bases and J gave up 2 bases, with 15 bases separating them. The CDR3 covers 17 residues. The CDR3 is CASSQMVGLENTGELFF. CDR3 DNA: TGTGCCAGCAGCCAAATGGTAGGACTCGAAAACACCGGGGAGCTGTTTTTT.

The DNA of the CDR3 is TGTGCCACCCTAGCGGGAGGGGGCACAGATACGCAGTATTTT. It yields the protein CATLAGGGTDTQYF. The chain links TRBV2 to TRBJ2-3, with TRBD2 matching 12 bases. V was clipped by 10 bases and J by 1 base; unmatched bases: 3. The CDR3 totals 14 residues. The germline CDR1 and CDR2 sequences are SNHLY and FYNNEI.

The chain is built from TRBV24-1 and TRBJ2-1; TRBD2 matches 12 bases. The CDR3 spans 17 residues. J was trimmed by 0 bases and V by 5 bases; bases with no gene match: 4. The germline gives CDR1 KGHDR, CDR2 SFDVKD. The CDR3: CATSVTGLAGSYNEQFF. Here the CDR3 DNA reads TGTGCCACCAGTGTGACGGGACTAGCGGGCTCCTACAATGAGCAGTTCTTC.